The 4 T cell receptor beta chains given below trace back to one sample, sequenced in a study of blood T cells in healthy people across ages. PCR was performed a second time for roughly 7 to 11 cycles using a sample-barcoded 5' primer and a J-beta primer mix. TCRdb re-called the 5' RACE reads with MiXCR, one entry per CDR3 protein. The sample has approximately 800,000 distinct CDR3 sequences, 62% seen once. Source material: blood. The receptor source for this set is a man aged 25-45 years in good health.

J is TRBJ1-4 and V is TRBV4-1; D call uncertain. Germline-derived CDR1 and CDR2 are MGHRA and YSYEKL. Deletions cut 3 bases from V and 4 bases from J, with 9 bases between. The CDR3 loop spans 14 amino acids. CDR3 residues: CASSQQAFNEKLFF. Here the CDR3 DNA reads TGCGCCAGCAGCCAGCAGGCGTTTAATGAAAAACTGTTTTTT.

The chain joins TRBV7-2 to TRBJ2-7, with 9 bases fitting TRBD2. The CDR3 contains 15 residues. Unmatched junction bases numbered 6, after V lost 5 bases and J lost 1 base. Per germline, CDR1 SGHTA and CDR2 FQGNSA. The CDR3: CASSPRRGGSYEQYF. Written as DNA, the CDR3 is TGTGCCAGCAGCCCCAGGCGGGGGGGGTCCTACGAGCAGTACTTC.

This clonotype has a handful of counts. The chain combines TRBV9 with TRBJ2-3; D remains unclear. Per the germline V gene, CDR1 is SGDLS and CDR2 is YYNGEE. Trimming left V 0 bases short and J 2 bases short, with 4 bases between. The CDR3 spans 13 residues. The CDR3 is CASSVGNTDTQYF. The CDR3 DNA is TGTGCCAGCAGCGTAGGGAACACAGATACGCAGTATTTT.

As DNA, the CDR3 is TGTGCCAGCAGTTTTGCGACGGGGAACTATGGCTACACCTTC. Translated, it gives CASSFATGNYGYTF. The chain combines TRBV28 with TRBJ1-2, with D hard to call. The CDR3 has 14 amino acids. Germline loops: CDR1 MDHEN, CDR2 SYDVKM. V was pared by 3 bases and J by 2 bases, with 10 bases between.